This TCR beta chain was sequenced for a study of the immune and genomic landscape of osteosarcoma (dated by TCRdb to the early 2020s). Notes on the research overall: The overall cohort comprised roughly 51 pediatric and adult patients with high-grade osteosarcoma, with a median age at diagnosis of approximately 29 years (range 5-81). Poor-risk disease was overrepresented in the cohort, as 73% of patients had an unfavorable pathologic response to standard therapy and around 67% were deceased. Patients in the overall cohort were under 65% male, and approximately 80% presented with localized disease at diagnosis. The study profiled osteosarcoma specimens with whole genome, RNA and T-cell receptor sequencing plus immunohistochemistry and reverse phase protein arrays to define immunogenic potential. The osteosarcoma immunogenomic landscape was characterized by integrating TCR sequencing results with transcriptome, protein array and immunostaining data. The goal of the study was to explain why immune checkpoint inhibitors have shown limited clinical activity in osteosarcoma. Each of three patients provided a couple of samples from the same tumor site. Study-level results and caveats: TCR productive clonality was greater in the immune-hot C3 cluster than in the cold C1 cluster, although TCR productive clonality remained low overall. In five cases a single hyperexpanded clone dominated the repertoire, and each of those five cases had fewer than 100 T-cell clonotypes. Sample size was not determined by any statistical method, because osteosarcoma is rare and all possible samples were collected. Overall, productive TCR clonality was low, with an average of 0.09 and a maximum of 0.3, which suggests limited T-cell clonal expansion. Along with the frozen tumor specimens, matched blood was collected from just a couple of patients. Clonality benchmarks were derived from external normal skin and healthy peripheral blood data rather than from matched normal tissue.

Specimens were post-treatment primary, local recurrence and metastasis tumors from poor-prognosis patients. Turning to this clone: The target of this receptor is not known. No much larger clone is present one base from it, and per-base qualities are unavailable.

TCR beta chain CDR3 regions were immunosequenced using the ImmunoSEQ Assay (Adaptive Biotechnologies). The authors processed their data as follows. TCRB rearrangements, read counts, read proportions and gene usage were exported through the ImmunoSEQ Analyzer platform. T-cell clonality was calculated on productive rearrangements as 1 minus Pielou's evenness. In the clonal space homeostasis analysis, clonotypes were sorted into rare, small, medium, large or hyperexpanded (0.01 to 1 of the repertoire) bins. TCR productive clonality was compared across immune clusters C1, C2 and C3 using the Wilcoxon rank sum test. As stored in TCRdb, this immuneACCESS dataset retains in-frame rearrangements with V and J assigned. A fraction of the clones does not appear; measured against another copy, unresolved V genes explain less than half of the discrepancy, and the remainder lacks a known reason. V and J calls and clone size are as listed in that table; D and trimming were resolved from the DNA. This sample holds about 10,000 clones; approximately 71% were observed only once. The leading ten clones occupy roughly 18% of the sample.

The trim is 5 bases for V and 9 bases for J, with a gap of 17 bases between the germline ends. From its cysteine to its phenylalanine, the CDR3 spans 15 amino acids. The retained sequence is limited to the CDR3, 45 bases, with the frame set at the first base. For CDR1 and CDR2, the germline V gene (reference sequence) lists LNHNV and YYDKDF. Input material: osteosarcoma tumor tissue from the lung. In this chain, TRBV15 is recombined with TRBJ1-6; a weak D assignment points to TRBD1 (6 bases agree). The sequence was collected from a human donor with osteosarcoma. The CDR3 is CATSPHGGHGSPLHF. The bases are TGTGCCACCAGCCCCCATGGGGGCCACGGTTCACCCCTCCACTTT. The CDR3, completed at both ends by the reference TRBV15 and TRBJ1-6 genes, gives the full variable domain DAMVIQNPRYQVTQFGKPVTLSCSQTLNHNVMYWYQQKSSQAPKLLFHYYDKDFNNEADTPDNFQSRRPNTSFCFLDIRSPGLGDTAMYLCATSPHGGHGSPLHFGNGTRLTVT.